This is a list of T cell receptor beta chains from one sample in a study of regulatory T cells. Data came from immunoSEQ multiplex PCR; TCRdb stores just in-frame clones and leaves some out. This table holds 30,000 to 40,000 clones, roughly 90% found once. Sequenced sample: conventional CD4+ T cells sorted from blood. These receptors all stem from a person aged 18 to 29 with CD3G deficiency. The CDR3 runs from the conserved cysteine through the conserved F or W. A D gene is named only where the DNA matches it firmly. Size is stated for part of the rows, as once, few or many counts, or as a class when the clone is expanded.

D: -; V: TRBV28; J: TRBJ1-1; size: once; DNA: TGTGCCAGCAGTAGGGGGGGGATGGGCACTGAAGCTTTCTTT; CDR3: CASSRGGMGTEAFF
D: TRBD1; V: TRBV28; J: TRBJ2-7; size: -; DNA: TGTGCCAGCAGTTTCGCGGGACAGGGGGCCTACGAGCAGTACTTC; CDR3: CASSFAGQGAYEQYF
D: TRBD2; V: TRBV28; J: TRBJ2-1; size: -; DNA: TGTGCCAGCAGTTTAGGACTAGCTCGGAGGGCGGATGAGCAGTTCTTC; CDR3: CASSLGLARRADEQFF
D: TRBD1; V: TRBV6-6; J: TRBJ2-7; size: -; DNA: TGTGCCAGCAACACAGGGGGCGACGAGCAGTACTTC; CDR3: CASNTGGDEQYF
D: TRBD2; V: TRBV7-8; J: TRBJ2-1; size: -; DNA: TGTGCCAGCAGCTCTTTCAGCGGGGTCGTCTACAATGAGCAGTTCTTC; CDR3: CASSSFSGVVYNEQFF
D: -; V: TRBV6-1; J: TRBJ2-3; size: -; DNA: TGTGCCAGCAGTGGCTACAGGGAATTCGGACAGTATTTT; CDR3: CASSGYREFGQYF
D: TRBD2; V: TRBV6-1; J: TRBJ2-3; size: few; DNA: TGTGCCCATGGGGCCGGGACTAGGGAAGATACGCAGTATTTT; CDR3: CAHGAGTREDTQYF
D: -; V: TRBV18; J: TRBJ2-1; size: -; DNA: TGTGCCAGCTCAGCAGATTTCCACAATGAGCAGTTCTTC; CDR3: CASSADFHNEQFF
D: -; V: TRBV14; J: TRBJ1-1; size: -; DNA: TGTGCCAGCAGCCAAGAACGGGACCGTCAGACTGAAGCTTTCTTT; CDR3: CASSQERDRQTEAFF
D: -; V: TRBV6-1; J: TRBJ1-1; size: -; DNA: TGTGCCAGCAGTGATTTTTTAGGGGCAGCTTTCTTT; CDR3: CASSDFLGAAFF
D: -; V: TRBV5-1; J: TRBJ2-7; size: few; DNA: TGCGCCAGCAGCCCGGACTCCTCCTACGAGCAGTACTTC; CDR3: CASSPDSSYEQYF
D: -; V: TRBV27; J: TRBJ1-5; size: -; DNA: TGTGCCAGCAGTTTACTAGGGCAAGAACATGGGCCCCAGCATTTT; CDR3: CASSLLGQEHGPQHF
D: TRBD1; V: TRBV5-1; J: TRBJ2-1; size: -; DNA: TGCGCCAGCAGCCTGTCGGGACAGTCCCACAATGAGCAGTTCTTC; CDR3: CASSLSGQSHNEQFF
D: TRBD1; V: TRBV7-8; J: TRBJ2-2; size: -; DNA: TGTGCCAGCAGCCCAGACAGGGGGCCAACAACCGGGGAGCTGTTTTTT; CDR3: CASSPDRGPTTGELFF
D: -; V: TRBV28; J: TRBJ2-7; size: -; DNA: TGTGCCAGCAGTTTCGGAAGGGTACCCGAGCAGTACTTC; CDR3: CASSFGRVPEQYF
D: TRBD2; V: TRBV10-3; J: TRBJ2-7; size: -; DNA: TGTGCCATCAGTGAGATCGGCGGGAGAGAGCAGTACTTC; CDR3: CAISEIGGREQYF
D: -; V: TRBV10-3; J: TRBJ1-5; size: -; DNA: TGTGCCATCAGTCAAGACGATCAGCCCCAGCATTTT; CDR3: CAISQDDQPQHF
D: -; V: TRBV28; J: TRBJ1-1; size: -; DNA: TGTGCCAGCAGTGGACGGAACACTGAAGCTTTCTTT; CDR3: CASSGRNTEAFF
D: TRBD1; V: TRBV6-1; J: TRBJ2-7; size: -; DNA: TGTGCCAGCAGTGGCAGAGGACAGGGAAGCTCCTACGAGCAGTACTTC; CDR3: CASSGRGQGSSYEQYF
D: -; V: TRBV7-9; J: TRBJ1-4; size: once; DNA: TGTGCCAGCAGCTCGGGGAGAGGCCAGAAGAATGAAAAACTGTTTTTT; CDR3: CASSSGRGQKNEKLFF
D: -; V: TRBV28; J: TRBJ2-5; size: -; DNA: TGTGCCAGCAGTTCAATCTCACAGGCTAACCAAGAGACCCAGTACTTC; CDR3: CASSSISQANQETQYF
D: TRBD1; V: TRBV11-3; J: TRBJ1-1; size: -; DNA: TGTGCCAGCAGCTTAGACTGCCAGGGGGCAACAGAAGCTTTCTTT; CDR3: CASSLDCQGATEAFF
D: -; V: TRBV20-1; J: TRBJ2-5; size: -; DNA: TGCAGTGCTGTACTAGATCGGACCCAGTACTTC; CDR3: CSAVLDRTQYF
D: -; V: TRBV6-1; J: TRBJ2-7; size: -; DNA: TGTGCCAGCAGTGAAGCCGGCAGGGAGTACTTC; CDR3: CASSEAGREYF
D: TRBD2; V: TRBV7-9; J: TRBJ2-1; size: few; DNA: TGTGCCAGCAGCTTAGGAATAGCGGGATACAATGAGCAGTTCTTC; CDR3: CASSLGIAGYNEQFF
D: -; V: TRBV10-2; J: TRBJ1-2; size: once; DNA: TGCGCCAGCAGTGACGACACCAGTAGGGGCTACACCTTC; CDR3: CASSDDTSRGYTF
D: -; V: TRBV6-1; J: TRBJ1-2; size: -; DNA: TGTGCCAGCAGTGAATCTCCGACTGATGGCTACACCTTC; CDR3: CASSESPTDGYTF
D: -; V: TRBV18; J: TRBJ2-5; size: -; DNA: TGTGCCAGCTCTGCTAGTGACAGTCAAGAGACCCAGTACTTC; CDR3: CASSASDSQETQYF
D: -; V: TRBV7-9; J: TRBJ1-1; size: -; DNA: TGTGCCAGCAGCTTAACGATGAACACTGAAGCTTTCTTT; CDR3: CASSLTMNTEAFF
D: -; V: TRBV6-6; J: TRBJ2-7; size: -; DNA: TGTGCCAGCAGTTACCGCGGCGAGCAGTACTTC; CDR3: CASSYRGEQYF
D: TRBD2; V: TRBV10-2; J: TRBJ2-1; size: -; DNA: TGCGCCAGCAGTGAGTTAAAGAAGCGGGGTAGGGATGAGCAGTTCTTC; CDR3: CASSELKKRGRDEQFF
D: TRBD2; V: TRBV5-1; J: TRBJ2-1; size: -; DNA: TGCGCCAGCAGCACAGCGGGAGAGGGCAATGAGCAGTTCTTC; CDR3: CASSTAGEGNEQFF
D: TRBD2; V: TRBV30; J: TRBJ2-7; size: -; DNA: TGTGCCGGTACTAGCGGGACTTACGAGCAGTACTTC; CDR3: CAGTSGTYEQYF
D: TRBD2; V: TRBV5-1; J: TRBJ2-1; size: -; DNA: TGCGCCAGCAGCCAGCTAGCGGGGGGGCGTGAGCAGTTCTTC; CDR3: CASSQLAGGREQFF
D: -; V: TRBV7-9; J: TRBJ2-2; size: -; DNA: TGTGCCAGCAGCTTATCTTACGGGGGATCCGGGGAGCTGTTTTTT; CDR3: CASSLSYGGSGELFF
D: -; V: TRBV28; J: TRBJ2-5; size: -; DNA: TGTGCCAGCAGTTTTTGGGGGACCCAGTACTTC; CDR3: CASSFWGTQYF
D: -; V: TRBV28; J: TRBJ1-2; size: -; DNA: TGTGCCAGCAGGAAAAACTATGGCTACACCTTC; CDR3: CASRKNYGYTF